This entry lists 17 T cell receptor beta chains sequenced from one sample in a study of vaccination effects on CD4 cells after COVID-19. The protocol was immunoSEQ multiplex PCR, while the TCRdb copy is restricted to in-frame clones and leaves out a portion. The table includes 45,000 to 60,000 clones, roughly 70% detected once. These TCRs are of unknown antigen specificity. After roughly 11 days in culture, the CD4+ T cells were isolated. The vaccine given was either BNT162b2 or mRNA-1273, in two doses. The specimen comprised CD4+ T cells from PBMCs cultured without peptide, sampled after COVID-19 vaccination. The receptors shown here come from a human donor who received a COVID-19 vaccine.

V and J are TRBV2 and TRBJ2-3; D gene ambiguous. The CDR3 is 16 amino acids. V lost 3 bases and J 5 bases, leaving 18 bases between the germline ends. Germline values: CDR1 SNHLY, CDR2 FYNNEI. The CDR3 sequence: CASSDFKRQTQDTQYF. The CDR3, as DNA: TGTGCCAGCAGTGACTTCAAGCGACAAACCCAAGATACGCAGTATTTT.

The chain employs TRBV14 and TRBJ2-2; weak D call: TRBD2 (5 bases). Looked up from germline, CDR1 is SGHDN and CDR2 is FVKESK. The CDR3 is 15 amino acids. Trimming stripped 2 bases from V and 3 bases from J, with 10 bases between. DNA of the CDR3: TGTGCCAGCAGCCAAAAGCGCGGGTACACCGGGGAGCTGTTTTTT. Protein product: CASSQKRGYTGELFF. The full variable domain, rest sourced from reference TRBV14 and TRBJ2-2, is EAGVTQFPSHSVIEKGQTVTLRCDPISGHDNLYWYRRVMGKEIKFLLHFVKESKQDESGMPNNRFLAERTGGTYSTLKVQPAELEDSGVYFCASSQKRGYTGELFFGEGSRLTVL.

This chain connects TRBV5-5 to TRBJ1-1; possible D gene TRBD1, 6 bases. Germline CDR1 and CDR2: SGHKS and YYEKEE (reference sequence). The CDR3 consists of 13 residues. The ends were cut back, 4 bases at V and 4 bases at J, with 11 bases in the middle. CDR3 region: CASSLTGLTEAFF. The CDR3 DNA reads as TGTGCCAGCAGCCTCACAGGGCTCACTGAAGCTTTCTTT. Complete variable domain (other parts from reference TRBV5-5 and TRBJ1-1): DAGVTQSPTHLIKTRGQQVTLRCSPISGHKSVSWYQQVLGQGPQFIFQYYEKEERGRGNFPDRFSARQFPNYSSELNVNALLLGDSALYLCASSLTGLTEAFFGQGTRLTVV.

The rearrangement joins TRBV2 to TRBJ1-3; 8 nucleotides agree with TRBD1. Unmatched junction bases numbered 12, after V lost 7 bases and J lost 4 bases. Germline-derived CDR1 and CDR2 are SNHLY and FYNNEI. The CDR3 runs 16 residues. CDR3 DNA sequence: TGTGCCAGCAACACCCTCGGTCGGGACAGGGGAAACACCATATATTTT. Translating it yields CASNTLGRDRGNTIYF.

The J gene is TRBJ2-7, the V gene TRBV5-1, with 8 bases that match TRBD1. Trimming removed 4 bases from V and 2 bases from J; junction bases left unmatched: 5. Per germline, CDR1 SGHRS and CDR2 YFSETQ. The CDR3 contains 14 residues. The CDR3: CASSQGTGAYEQYF. The CDR3, as DNA: TGCGCCAGCAGCCAAGGGACAGGAGCCTACGAGCAGTACTTC.

By sample fraction, this clone is medium-sized (0.01 to 0.1%). The rearrangement links TRBV2 to TRBJ1-5; D might be TRBD1 (6 bases). V was cut by 3 bases and J by 4 bases, with 13 bases left in between. The CDR3 sequence is 15 residues long. Germline V lookup: CDR1 SNHLY, CDR2 FYNNEI. The CDR3 is CASSDRQEPNQPQHF. The CDR3 DNA sequence: TGTGCCAGCAGTGATAGACAGGAACCTAATCAGCCCCAGCATTTT.

The chain joins TRBV29-1 to TRBJ2-1, with D perhaps TRBD2 (5 bases). The germline CDR1 and CDR2 sequences are SQVTM and ANQGSEA. CDR3 length equals 13 residues. Trimming pared 7 bases from V and 6 bases from J, leaving 16 bases between. The CDR3 spells CSARASLGNEQFF. In DNA, the CDR3 is TGCAGCGCTCGGGCTAGCCTTGGCAATGAGCAGTTCTTC.

This rearrangement joins TRBV11-2 to TRBJ2-7, with D uncertain. The V and J ends lost 1 base and 6 bases respectively, with 4 bases between them. From germline, CDR1 is SGHAT and CDR2 FQNNGV. The length of the CDR3 is 11 residues. CDR3 sequence (DNA): TGTGCCAGCAGCTTAGCATTCGAGCAGTACTTC. Translated, it gives CASSLAFEQYF.

The chain recombines TRBV7-8 with TRBJ2-7, with 13 bases aligning to TRBD2. Germline CDR1 SGHVS, CDR2 FQNEAQ. The CDR3 sequence is 16 residues long. V shed 5 bases and J 0 bases; nucleotides not matched to a gene: 4. The CDR3 coding sequence is TGTGCCAGCAGCCCGGGGACTAGCGGGGCCTCCTACGAGCAGTACTTC. As protein: CASSPGTSGASYEQYF.

This clone was seen a handful of times. The CDR3: CASSWDREMPQETQYF. CDR3 nucleotides: TGTGCCAGCAGTTGGGACAGGGAGATGCCCCAAGAGACCCAGTACTTC. V usage is TRBV6-2 or TRBV6-3 and J usage is TRBJ2-5; 9 nucleotides line up with TRBD1. V dropped 4 bases and J dropped 1; count of bases not matched to a gene: 7. In germline, CDR1 is MNHEY, CDR2 SVGEGT. This CDR3 is built from 16 residues.

This chain connects TRBV7-2 to TRBJ2-1, with 8 bases aligning to TRBD1. The CDR3 is made up of 15 amino acids. V trimming: 5 bases; J trimming: 0 bases; junction bases outside the gene matches: 3. The V gene's germline CDR1 is SGHTA and CDR2 FQGNSA. Written as DNA, the CDR3 is TGTGCCAGCAGCGTCGGACAGGGCTCCTACAATGAGCAGTTCTTC. Its translation: CASSVGQGSYNEQFF.

This chain joins TRBV2 and TRBJ2-3, with D unresolved. Germline loops: CDR1 SNHLY, CDR2 FYNNEI. V lost 5 bases and J 4 bases, leaving 10 bases between the germline ends. The CDR3 runs 13 residues. The CDR3 spells CASSIQNPDTQYF. The CDR3 nucleotides are TGTGCCAGCAGTATCCAGAACCCAGATACGCAGTATTTT.

The chain links TRBV7-2 to TRBJ1-3, with D hard to call. Per the germline V gene, CDR1 is SGHTA and CDR2 is FQGNSA. Trimming left V 2 bases short and J 3 bases short, with 8 bases between. This CDR3 contains 14 residues. The CDR3 DNA follows: TGTGCCAGCAGCTTACTGGCAGATGGAAACACCATATATTTT. This sequence encodes CASSLLADGNTIYF.

This clone was recorded only once. The gene calls are TRBV2 and TRBJ2-5; D not certain. The germline CDR1 and CDR2 sequences are SNHLY and FYNNEI. V was clipped by 2 bases and J by 5 bases, with 6 bases between them. CDR3 length: 12 residues. The CDR3 region is CASSENRETQYF. The DNA for the CDR3 is TGTGCCAGCAGTGAAAATCGGGAGACCCAGTACTTC.

This clone was seen a handful of times. The V and J genes are TRBV5-1 and TRBJ1-3; D is perhaps TRBD1 (6 bases). CDR1 and CDR2 from the germline V gene are SGHRS and YFSETQ. The CDR3 contains 15 residues. Trimming stripped 0 bases from V and 3 bases from J, with 10 bases between. CDR3 region: CASSLAGGHGNTIYF. The DNA of the CDR3 is TGCGCCAGCAGCTTGGCCGGGGGGCATGGAAACACCATATATTTT.

This rearrangement joins TRBV21-1 to TRBJ2-7; the tabulated D call, TRBD2, remains unverified against the DNA. TRBV21-1 is designated a pseudogene. This CDR3 comprises 16 residues. CDR3 nucleotides: TGTGCCAGCAGGACTGGGGGACTAGCGGTAACCTACGAGCAGTACTTC. Translation gives CASRTGGLAVTYEQYF.

By share, this clone counts as medium-sized. This chain connects TRBV6-5 to TRBJ1-3; D not certain. CDR3 length: 15 amino acids. The V gene lost 1 base and the J gene lost 4 bases, with 11 bases spanning the gap. From germline, CDR1 is MNHEY and CDR2 SVGAGI. The CDR3 nucleotides read TGTGCCAGCAGTTACTACAGCCACGCCGGAAACACCATATATTTT. Its translation: CASSYYSHAGNTIYF.